The T cell receptor beta chain under discussion was sequenced for a study of blood T cell repertoires in COVID-19 (dated by TCRdb to about 2020). For the wider study: Collaborator samples came from the United States, Italy and Spain and covered acute and convalescent phases of COVID-19. The prospective study material was composed of cDNA or gDNA derived from T cells, B-cell-depleted T cells, or PBMCs. The repertoires were made available in a free public database intended to serve as a resource for research on the immune response to SARS-CoV-2. Where available, HLA class I and class II types were taken from metadata supplied by the sample provider and were not determined by assay-based typing. Subjects who had been exposed to COVID-19, were actively infected with it, or had recovered from it provided the deeply sampled blood TCRbeta repertoires that made up the dataset. The samples were drawn from the first 160 participants of the ongoing ImmuneRACE study and from over a thousand subjects provided by 6 global collaborators. Sample metadata almost always included a de-identified subject ID, COVID-19 status, age in years and sex.

Each collaborating institution followed its own protocols to collect whole blood in K2EDTA tubes. For TCRbeta analysis, collaborator samples were shipped as frozen whole blood, as isolated PBMCs, or as DNA extracted from either sample type. The study at large found these results: The amount of clinical and demographic metadata varied by source and participant and was provided uncurated.

The immunoSEQ Assay, a bias-controlled multiplex PCR, was used to amplify TCRbeta CDR3 regions from genomic DNA. The study's processing was this. Within the assay, amplification of reference gene primers was used to estimate how many nucleated cells each sample contained. To quantify the absolute abundance of each unique TCRbeta CDR3 rearrangement, sequence reads were collapsed and filtered. Productive Simpson clonality was computed per sample as the square root of Simpson's diversity index over productive rearrangements. This is the immuneACCESS table as TCRdb keeps it, with only in-frame sequences that have V and J called. A part of the clones is gone; compared with another copy, unresolved V genes explain less than half, and the rest is unexplained. V and J calls and clone size come straight from that table; D and trimming were deduced from the DNA. The sample table contains hundreds of thousands of clones; only one count was recorded for more than 65% of them. The leading ten clones occupy approximately 7.2% of the sample.

Including cysteine and phenylalanine, the CDR3 has 16 amino acids. This entry keeps only the CDR3 DNA: 48 bases, framed from base 1. Trimming costs V 2 bases and J 0 bases, and their ends lie 15 bases apart. The CDR1 and CDR2 encoded by the germline V gene are SGHRS and YFSETQ. Remarks on this clone: What this receptor recognizes is not known. Nothing much larger sits one base from this clone, and base qualities are not available.

This clonotype was obtained from a woman aged 80 or older with acute or convalescent COVID-19. The rearranged segments are TRBV5-1 and TRBJ2-7; a weak D assignment points to TRBD1 (6 bases agree). The sequenced sample consisted of peripheral blood. The CDR3 protein: CASSLSPQDSSYEQYF. The nucleotides are TGCGCCAGCAGCTTAAGCCCACAGGACAGCTCCTACGAGCAGTACTTC. Extended through the reference TRBV5-1 and TRBJ2-7 proteins, this CDR3 yields the full variable domain: KAGVTQTPRYLIKTRGQQVTLSCSPISGHRSVSWYQQTPGQGLQFLFEYFSETQRNKGNFPGRFSGRQFSNSRSEMNVSTLELGDSALYLCASSLSPQDSSYEQYFGPGTRLTVT.